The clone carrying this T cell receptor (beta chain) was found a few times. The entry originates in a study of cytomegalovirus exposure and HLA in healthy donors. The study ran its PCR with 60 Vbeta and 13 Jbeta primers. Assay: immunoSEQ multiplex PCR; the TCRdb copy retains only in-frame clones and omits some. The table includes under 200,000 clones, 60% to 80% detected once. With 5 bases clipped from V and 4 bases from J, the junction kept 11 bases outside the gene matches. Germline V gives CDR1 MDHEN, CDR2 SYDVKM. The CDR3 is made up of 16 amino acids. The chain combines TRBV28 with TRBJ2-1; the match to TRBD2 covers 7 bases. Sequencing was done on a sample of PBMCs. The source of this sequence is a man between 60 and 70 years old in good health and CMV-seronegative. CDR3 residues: CASSPLLSGLYNEQFF. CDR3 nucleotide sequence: TGTGCCAGCAGTCCCCTGCTTAGCGGGCTATACAATGAGCAGTTCTTC.